This entry concerns a single TCR beta chain. This specimen belongs to a study of blood T cell repertoires in COVID-19. Study-wide background: The origin of the acute and convalescent COVID-19 samples was the United States, Italy and Spain.

Authors' analysis steps: Scientists estimated how many nucleated cells there were by amplifying reference gene primers. Clones were read by immunoSEQ multiplex PCR, and TCRdb kept only the in-frame ones, dropping some. The DNA gave D and trimming, while V, J and clone size come from that table. The profile shows under 300,000 clones, about 90% of them singletons. The CDR3 runs to 13 residues. CDR1 and CDR2 (germline): KGHDR, SFDVKD. Trimming pared 3 bases from V and 2 bases from J, leaving 4 bases between. The receptor was derived from a woman aged 40 to 50 with acute or convalescent COVID-19. This rearrangement joins TRBV24-1 to TRBJ2-1; D is unclear. What was sequenced was peripheral blood. The CDR3 is CATSDPTYNEQFF. CDR3 in DNA: TGTGCCACCAGTGATCCTACCTACAATGAGCAGTTCTTC.